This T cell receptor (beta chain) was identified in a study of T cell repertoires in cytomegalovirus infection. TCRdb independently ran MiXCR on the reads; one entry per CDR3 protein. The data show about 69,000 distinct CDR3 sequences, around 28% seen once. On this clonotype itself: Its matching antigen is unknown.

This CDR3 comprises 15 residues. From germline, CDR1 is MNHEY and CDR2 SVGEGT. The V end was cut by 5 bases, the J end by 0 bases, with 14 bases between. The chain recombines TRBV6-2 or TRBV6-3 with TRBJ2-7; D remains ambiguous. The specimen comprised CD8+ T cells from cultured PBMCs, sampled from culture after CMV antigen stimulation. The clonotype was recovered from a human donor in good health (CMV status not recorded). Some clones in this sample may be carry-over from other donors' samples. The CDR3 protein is CASSILALTSYEQYF. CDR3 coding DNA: TGTGCCAGCAGTATACTGGCTCTAACCTCCTACGAGCAGTACTTC.